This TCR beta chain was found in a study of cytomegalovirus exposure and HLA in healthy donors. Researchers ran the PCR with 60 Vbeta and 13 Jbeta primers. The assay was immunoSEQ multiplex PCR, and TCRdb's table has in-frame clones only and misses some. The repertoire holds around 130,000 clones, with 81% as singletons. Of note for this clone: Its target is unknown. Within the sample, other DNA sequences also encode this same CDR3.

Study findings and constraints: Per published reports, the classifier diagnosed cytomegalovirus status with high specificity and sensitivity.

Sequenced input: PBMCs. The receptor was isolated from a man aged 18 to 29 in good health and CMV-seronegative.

The CDR3: CASSQGGQSGQPQHF. The CDR3 DNA reads as TGTGCCAGCAGCCAGGGGGGACAGTCAGGGCAGCCCCAGCATTTT. V and J are TRBV4-2 and TRBJ1-5; 7 bases line up with TRBD1. The V gene end was trimmed by 3 bases and the J gene end by 7 bases; junction bases not matched to a gene: 9. The CDR3 runs 15 residues. Per germline, CDR1 LGHNA and CDR2 YNFKEQ.